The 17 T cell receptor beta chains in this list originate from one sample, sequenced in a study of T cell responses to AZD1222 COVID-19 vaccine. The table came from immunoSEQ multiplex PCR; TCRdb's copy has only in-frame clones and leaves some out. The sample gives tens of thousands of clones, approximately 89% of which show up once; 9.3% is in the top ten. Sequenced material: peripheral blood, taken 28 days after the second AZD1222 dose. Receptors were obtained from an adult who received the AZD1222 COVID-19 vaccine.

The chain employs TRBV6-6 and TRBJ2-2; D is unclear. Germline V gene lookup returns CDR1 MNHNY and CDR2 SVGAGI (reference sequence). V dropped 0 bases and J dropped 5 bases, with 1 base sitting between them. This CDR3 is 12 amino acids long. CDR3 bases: TGTGCCAGCAGTTACTCAACCGGGGAGCTGTTTTTT. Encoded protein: CASSYSTGELFF.

This CDR3 is CASSISGQGVGEKLFF. CDR3 DNA sequence: TGCGCCAGCAGCATAAGCGGACAGGGGGTGGGTGAAAAACTGTTTTTT. The chain links TRBV5-1 to TRBJ1-4; 10 bases match TRBD1. The germline V gene has CDR1 SGHRS and CDR2 YFSETQ. The CDR3 has 16 residues. Germline trimming cut 4 bases from V and 7 bases from J; bases unmatched to any gene: 10.

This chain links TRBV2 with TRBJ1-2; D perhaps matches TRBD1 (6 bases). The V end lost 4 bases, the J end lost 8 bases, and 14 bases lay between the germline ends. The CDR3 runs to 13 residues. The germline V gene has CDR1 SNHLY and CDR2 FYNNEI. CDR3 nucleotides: TGTGCCAGCAGTGTTATACAGGGCGGGGGCTACACCTTC. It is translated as CASSVIQGGGYTF.

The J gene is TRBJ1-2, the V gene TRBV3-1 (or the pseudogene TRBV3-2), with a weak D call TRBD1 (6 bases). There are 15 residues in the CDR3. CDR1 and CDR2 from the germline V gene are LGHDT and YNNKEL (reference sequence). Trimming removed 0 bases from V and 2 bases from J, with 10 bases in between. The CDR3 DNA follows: TGTGCCAGCAGCCAAGATGTGAGGGGGAACTATGGCTACACCTTC. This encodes CASSQDVRGNYGYTF.

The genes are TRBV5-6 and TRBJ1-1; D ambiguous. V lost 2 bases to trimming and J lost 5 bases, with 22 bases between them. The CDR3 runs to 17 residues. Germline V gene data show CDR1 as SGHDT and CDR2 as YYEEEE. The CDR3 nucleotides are TGTGCCAGCAGCTTCTCCTCTCTCGGTGGCAGAGCGACTGAAGCTTTCTTT. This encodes CASSFSSLGGRATEAFF.

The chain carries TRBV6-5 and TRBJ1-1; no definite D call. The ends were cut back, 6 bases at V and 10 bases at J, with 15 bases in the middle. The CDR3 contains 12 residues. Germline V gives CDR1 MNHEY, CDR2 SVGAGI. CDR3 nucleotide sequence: TGTGCCAGCAGAGCGGGTACGGGGAGAGCTTTCTTT. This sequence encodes CASRAGTGRAFF.

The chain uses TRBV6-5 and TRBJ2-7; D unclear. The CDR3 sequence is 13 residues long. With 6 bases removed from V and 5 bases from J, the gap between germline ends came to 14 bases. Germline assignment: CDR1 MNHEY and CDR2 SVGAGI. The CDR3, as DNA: TGTGCCAGCAGGGCGCGTGTGTATCACGAGCAGTACTTC. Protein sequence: CASRARVYHEQYF.

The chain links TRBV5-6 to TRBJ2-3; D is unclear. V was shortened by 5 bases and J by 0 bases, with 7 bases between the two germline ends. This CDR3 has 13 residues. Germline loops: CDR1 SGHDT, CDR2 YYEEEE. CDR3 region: CASSTLSTDTQYF. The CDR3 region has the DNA TGTGCCAGCAGTACTCTTAGCACAGATACGCAGTATTTT.

The CDR3 spells CASSPPSRNSPLHF. Here the CDR3 DNA reads TGTGCCAGCAGTCCCCCTTCTCGGAATTCACCCCTCCACTTT. This chain links TRBV6-2 or TRBV6-3 with TRBJ1-6; no clear D gene. V lost 5 bases and J 7 bases, leaving 12 bases between the germline ends. The CDR3 is made up of 14 amino acids. The germline CDR1 and CDR2 sequences are MNHEY and SVGEGT.

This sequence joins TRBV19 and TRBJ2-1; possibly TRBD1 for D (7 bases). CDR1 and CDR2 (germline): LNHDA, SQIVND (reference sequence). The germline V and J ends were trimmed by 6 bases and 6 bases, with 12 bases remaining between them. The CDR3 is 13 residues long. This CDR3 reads CASRSGGSNEQFF. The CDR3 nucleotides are TGTGCCAGTAGATCAGGGGGGTCCAATGAGCAGTTCTTC.

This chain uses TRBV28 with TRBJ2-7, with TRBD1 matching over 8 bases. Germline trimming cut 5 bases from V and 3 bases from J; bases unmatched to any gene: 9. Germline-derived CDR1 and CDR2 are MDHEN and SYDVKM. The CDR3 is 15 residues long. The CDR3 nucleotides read TGTGCCAGCAGTCTTCGGGACAGGCCAAGCTACGAGCAGTACTTC. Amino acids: CASSLRDRPSYEQYF. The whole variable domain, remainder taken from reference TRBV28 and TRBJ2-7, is DVKVTQSSRYLVKRTGEKVFLECVQDMDHENMFWYRQDPGLGLRLIYFSYDVKMKEKGDIPEGYSVSREKKERFSLILESASTNQTSMYLCASSLRDRPSYEQYFGPGTRLTVT.

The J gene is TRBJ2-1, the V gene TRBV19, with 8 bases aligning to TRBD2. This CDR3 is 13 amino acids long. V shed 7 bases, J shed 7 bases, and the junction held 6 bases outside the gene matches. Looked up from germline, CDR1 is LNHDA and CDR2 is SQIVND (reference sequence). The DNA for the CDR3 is TGTGCCAGTAAATGGCGGGGGGAAAATGAGCAGTTCTTC. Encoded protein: CASKWRGENEQFF.

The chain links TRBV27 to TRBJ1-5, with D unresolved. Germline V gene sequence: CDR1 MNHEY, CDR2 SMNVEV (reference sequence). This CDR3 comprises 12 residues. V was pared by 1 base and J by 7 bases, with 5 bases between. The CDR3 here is CASSLLGQPQHF. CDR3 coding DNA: TGTGCCAGCAGTTTATTGGGGCAGCCCCAGCATTTT.

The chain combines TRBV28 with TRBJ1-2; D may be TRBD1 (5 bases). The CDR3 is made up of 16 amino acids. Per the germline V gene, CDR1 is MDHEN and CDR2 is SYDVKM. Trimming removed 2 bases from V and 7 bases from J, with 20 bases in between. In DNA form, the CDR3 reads TGTGCCAGCAGTTTAGAAATGGGCAGCAGGGTGCTTGGCTACACCTTC. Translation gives CASSLEMGSRVLGYTF.

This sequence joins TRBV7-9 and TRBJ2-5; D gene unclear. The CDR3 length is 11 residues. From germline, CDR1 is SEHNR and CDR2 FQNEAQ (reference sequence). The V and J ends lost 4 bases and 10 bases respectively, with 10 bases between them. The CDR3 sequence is CASSSPSGQYF. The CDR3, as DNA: TGTGCCAGCAGCTCCCCCAGTGGCCAGTACTTC.

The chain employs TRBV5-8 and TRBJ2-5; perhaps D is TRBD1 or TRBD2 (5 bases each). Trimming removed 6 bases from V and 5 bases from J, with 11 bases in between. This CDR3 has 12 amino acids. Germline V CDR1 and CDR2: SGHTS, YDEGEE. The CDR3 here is CASKRGGETQYF. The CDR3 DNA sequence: TGTGCCAGCAAGAGGGGTGGGGAGACCCAGTACTTC. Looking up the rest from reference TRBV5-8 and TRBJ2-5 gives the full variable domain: EAGVTQSPTHLIKTRGQQATLRCSPISGHTSVYWYQQALGLGLQFLLWYDEGEERNRGNFPPRFSGRQFPNYSSELNVNALELEDSALYLCASKRGGETQYFGPGTRLLVL.

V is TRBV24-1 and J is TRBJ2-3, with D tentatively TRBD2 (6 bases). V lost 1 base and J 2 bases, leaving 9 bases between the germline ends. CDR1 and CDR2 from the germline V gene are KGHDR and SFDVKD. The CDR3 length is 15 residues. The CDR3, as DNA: TGTGCCACCAGTGATTTTTGGCGGGACACAGATACGCAGTATTTT. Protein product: CATSDFWRDTDTQYF.